This TCR beta chain was profiled in a study of T cell responses to AZD1222 COVID-19 vaccine. Overall study results and limits: The repertoires were collected only after the peak T cell response.

As regards this clone: Its matching antigen is unknown.

This table comes from immunoSEQ multiplex PCR, and its TCRdb copy is limited to in-frame clones, with some not included. The sample includes 95,000 to 110,000 clones, 92% of them seen just once. The CDR3 covers 14 residues. CDR1 is SGHRS and CDR2 is YFSETQ in the germline V gene. The V end was cut by 2 bases, the J end by 2 bases, with 10 bases between. The specimen comprised peripheral blood, sampled 28 days after the second AZD1222 dose. The sequence derives from an adult who received the AZD1222 COVID-19 vaccine. V usage is TRBV5-1 and J usage is TRBJ1-1; D remains ambiguous. CDR3 protein: CASSLVLGNTEAFF. As DNA, the CDR3 is TGCGCCAGCAGCTTAGTTTTGGGAAACACTGAAGCTTTCTTT.